The 13 T cell receptor beta chains presented below share a single source sample, sequenced in a study of cytomegalovirus exposure and HLA in healthy donors. TCRdb keeps only in-frame clones here, not all; method: immunoSEQ multiplex PCR. Of over 90,000 clones in the sample, over 85% were seen once. Source material: PBMCs. The origin of the receptors is a woman aged 18-35 years in good health and CMV-seronegative.

The chain couples TRBV7-9 to TRBJ1-1, with D unresolved. This CDR3 is 13 amino acids long. V was clipped by 8 bases and J by 2 bases, with 12 bases between them. Germline lookup yields CDR1 SEHNR and CDR2 FQNEAQ (reference sequence). DNA for the CDR3: TGTGCCAGCCCCGGAGAGAAAAACACTGAAGCTTTCTTT. Amino acids: CASPGEKNTEAFF.

The chain recombines TRBV10-2 with TRBJ2-7; 8 nucleotides line up with TRBD2. The J segment lost 6 bases and the V segment lost 5 bases, leaving 0 bases of the junction unmatched. This CDR3 has 11 amino acids. Germline lookup yields CDR1 WSHSY and CDR2 SAAADI. CDR3 residues: CASSLAGEQYF. Here the CDR3 DNA reads TGCGCCAGCAGTCTAGCGGGCGAGCAGTACTTC.

V usage is TRBV9 and J usage is TRBJ2-7; D might be TRBD1 (5 bases). V lost 2 bases and J 4 bases, leaving 10 bases between the germline ends. This CDR3 comprises 13 residues. Germline V CDR1 and CDR2: SGDLS, YYNGEE. CDR3 residues: CASSVDSEYEQYF. The CDR3 DNA follows: TGTGCCAGCAGCGTTGACAGTGAGTACGAGCAGTACTTC.

The CDR3 region has the DNA TGTGCCAGCTCACTTTCAGGGGCCCCCCAAGAGACCCAGTACTTC. It codes for CASSLSGAPQETQYF. This sequence joins TRBV18 and TRBJ2-5; TRBD1 is a possible D gene (6 bases). Germline V gene sequence: CDR1 KGHSH, CDR2 LQKENI. CDR3 length: 15 amino acids. Between the trimmed V and J ends, which lost 4 bases and 1 base, there was a span of 13 bases.

The rearrangement joins TRBV4-1 to TRBJ2-1; 14 nucleotides agree with TRBD2. Losses at the gene ends were 4 bases for V and 0 bases for J; bases not matched to a gene: 5. This CDR3 has 18 residues. In germline, CDR1 is MGHRA, CDR2 YSYEKL. CDR3 protein: CASSPRLAGGLSYNEQFF. CDR3 sequence (DNA): TGCGCCAGCAGCCCAAGACTAGCGGGGGGGCTCTCCTACAATGAGCAGTTCTTC.

The gene calls are TRBV6-1 and TRBJ1-4; the D gene is possibly TRBD1 (6 bases). The CDR3 totals 16 residues. Trimming cost V 2 bases and J 3 bases, with 13 bases left between them. The germline gives CDR1 MNHNS, CDR2 SASEGT. The CDR3 protein is CASSESGEGANEKLFF. Here the CDR3 DNA reads TGTGCCAGCAGTGAATCTGGGGAGGGGGCTAATGAAAAACTGTTTTTT.

The chain is built from TRBV19 and TRBJ2-7, with a possible D match to TRBD2 (5 bases). The V end was cut by 7 bases, the J end by 6 bases, with 10 bases between. This CDR3 spans 11 amino acids. Germline-derived CDR1 and CDR2 are LNHDA and SQIVND (reference sequence). The CDR3 loop is CASTWGAEQYF. CDR3 DNA: TGTGCCAGTACCTGGGGAGCCGAGCAGTACTTC.

In its sample, this clone was seen once. This sequence joins TRBV29-1 and TRBJ1-4; maybe TRBD1 (6 bases). The V gene's germline CDR1 is SQVTM and CDR2 ANQGSEA. Trimming left V 4 bases short and J 5 bases short, with 11 bases between. CDR3 length: 13 residues. The CDR3 DNA sequence: TGCAGCGTTGCGTGGCAGGGGAATGAAAAACTGTTTTTT. As protein: CSVAWQGNEKLFF.

This clone has a single count. The chain uses TRBV9 and TRBJ2-1, with D tentatively TRBD2 (5 bases). CDR3 length: 15 amino acids. In germline, CDR1 is SGDLS, CDR2 YYNGEE. V gave up 0 bases and J gave up 6 bases, with 13 bases separating them. The CDR3, as DNA: TGTGCCAGCAGCGTAGCCGGACTTACCTCCAATGAGCAGTTCTTC. Translating gives CASSVAGLTSNEQFF.

The gene calls are TRBV27 and TRBJ1-4; D is possibly TRBD1 (6 bases). V lost 5 bases and J 7 bases, leaving 14 bases between the germline ends. CDR1 and CDR2 (germline): MNHEY, SMNVEV (reference sequence). The CDR3 loop spans 14 amino acids. The chain's CDR3 is CASSGRGMVEKLFF. The CDR3 DNA follows: TGTGCCAGCAGTGGGAGGGGGATGGTTGAAAAACTGTTTTTT.

Details on this clone: A junction boundary mismatches the germline segment, possibly from a read error. The CDR3 spells CASSPPDRLERNGQFF. The CDR3 DNA reads TGTGCCAGCTCACCACCTGACAGGCTTGAACGCAATGGGCAGTTCTTC. The rearrangement joins TRBV18 to TRBJ2-1; D perhaps matches TRBD1 (6 bases). Germline CDR1 reads KGHSH; CDR2 reads LQKENI. This CDR3 contains 16 residues.

The chain links TRBV7-9 to TRBJ2-3; D may be TRBD2 (6 bases). Germline V gene data show CDR1 as SEHNR and CDR2 as FQNEAQ (reference sequence). The length of the CDR3 is 18 residues. V was pared by 4 bases and J by 2 bases, with 22 bases between. The chain's CDR3 is CASSSPGGISSTTDTQYF. CDR3 coding DNA: TGTGCCAGCAGCTCACCTGGAGGGATCTCCTCCACCACAGATACGCAGTATTTT.

The rearrangement links TRBV29-1 to TRBJ1-2, with unresolved D. Germline CDR1 is SQVTM and CDR2 is ANQGSEA. The V end lost 6 bases, the J end lost 4 bases, and 15 bases lay between the germline ends. This CDR3 has 13 amino acids. CDR3 amino acids: CSVRALRGYGYTF. The CDR3 DNA follows: TGCAGCGTCCGGGCTCTCCGGGGCTATGGCTACACCTTC. The full variable domain, with the rest looked up from reference TRBV29-1 and TRBJ1-2, is SAVISQKPSRDICQRGTSLTIQCQVDSQVTMMFWYRQQPGQSLTLIATANQGSEATYESGFVIDKFPISRPNLTFSTLTVSNMSPEDSSIYLCSVRALRGYGYTFGSGTRLTVV.